The T cell receptor (beta chain) under discussion was sequenced for a study of OX40 agonist ivuxolimab in advanced cancers. Study in general: The study gave patients intravenous ivuxolimab at 0.01 to 10 mg/kg every 2 weeks. Having had anti-PD-1, anti-PD-L1 or anti-CTLA-4 therapy before was allowed, and roughly 38% had some.

This CDR3 is 13 amino acids long. The V end lost 5 bases, the J end lost 5 bases, and 13 bases lay between the germline ends. The germline V gene encodes CDR1 SGHRS and CDR2 YFSETQ. With autoimmune disease history or systemic immunosuppression, patients were excluded. The assay was immunoSEQ multiplex PCR, and TCRdb's table has in-frame clones only and misses some. The sample records approximately 76,000 clones, 92% being singletons. Sequencing used CD4+ or CD8+ T cells sorted from blood, obtained in a trial of the OX40 agonist ivuxolimab. The receptor comes from an adult with an advanced solid tumor such as melanoma, head and neck, liver or kidney cancer. This chain joins TRBV5-1 and TRBJ2-5; D is undetermined. In nucleotides, the CDR3 is TGCGCCAGCAGTTCTAGGCTGGAGGAGACCCAGTACTTC. It encodes CASSSRLEETQYF.